This T cell receptor beta chain emerged from a study of blood T cells in healthy people across ages. General observations from the study: Donors of long life had a larger count of naive CD4+ cells and greater diversity than aged donors. The authors considered diversity estimates from one million T cells to be underestimates.

With a J-beta primer mix and a sample-barcoded 5' primer, a second PCR ran roughly 6 to 12 cycles. Sequencing of every sample gave 3 million or more CDR3-containing paired-end reads. TCRdb recomputed calls from the 5' RACE reads with MiXCR, one row per CDR3 protein. The repertoire holds hundreds of thousands of distinct CDR3 sequences, with roughly 43% as singletons. About this clonotype itself: The antigen remains unidentified. A much larger clone lies a single base off, so this may be a read error.

No fewer than 6 million PBMCs went into each sample. The sample comprised blood. This TCR derives from an elderly man in good health.

The CDR3 sequence: CASGISGIWNEQYF. The CDR3 nucleotides read TGTGCCAGCGGGATCAGCGGGATTTGGAATGAGCAGTACTTC. The V and J genes are TRBV6-5 and TRBJ2-7; 7 bases align to TRBD2. The CDR3 runs 14 residues. After removal of 8 bases from V and 7 bases from J, the junction contained 14 bases not matched to a gene. Germline lookup yields CDR1 MNHEY and CDR2 SVGAGI.